This T cell receptor (beta chain) was recorded in a study of neurological immune-mediated disorders. Whole-study findings and limits: None of the CDR3 amino acid sequences found in expanded clones was shared across subjects. This suggests that the TCR-beta repertoires were private in all groups. Multiple sclerosis, the disease with the least TCR clonal expansion, fell below healthy controls, whereas HTLV-1-associated myelopathy showed the most. Among 34 multiple sclerosis patients, phylogenetic grouping put the repertoires of 18 into a single related-CDR3 cluster, a possible signature.

Using its own MiXCR run on the 5' RACE reads, TCRdb lists one record per CDR3 protein. The sample gives about 70,000 distinct CDR3 sequences, roughly 3.1% of which show up once; about 5% is in the top ten. The V gene's germline CDR1 is MDHEN and CDR2 SYDVKM. The junction had 12 bases not matched to a gene; V was cut back by 7 bases and J by 0 bases. This CDR3 is 17 amino acids long. The unsorted libraries were generated from a total of 2 million PBMCs, which had been stored in RNAlater at -80 C. Regarding this clonotype: What it binds is unknown.

This chain uses TRBV28 with TRBJ1-3, with TRBD1 matching over 7 bases. Sequenced sample: PBMCs. This clonotype was sampled from a woman aged 45-65 years with multiple sclerosis. The CDR3 DNA sequence: TGTGCCAGCAACACAGGGGTCCCCATGAGCTCTGGAAACACCATATATTTT. It codes for CASNTGVPMSSGNTIYF.